This T cell receptor (beta chain) comes out of a study of regulatory T cells in long-lasting Graves disease (dated by TCRdb to the early 2020s). Notes on the research overall: In the newly diagnosed Graves' disease group, patients had been taking antithyroid drugs for less than 3 months. The study took place in China and was registered as a clinical trial. TCR sequencing covered some 13 persistent and approximately 20 newly diagnosed Graves' disease patients, some 33 samples in total. Persistent Graves' disease patients were compared with newly diagnosed Graves' disease patients by peripheral blood TCR sequencing and RNA sequencing.

As encoded in the germline V gene, CDR1 is KGHDR while CDR2 is SFDVKD. Trimming removed 5 bases from V and 6 bases from J, leaving 15 bases between the germline ends. The CDR3 starts with the cysteine, ends with the phenylalanine, and has 14 residues. CDR3 DNA is the only sequence kept; it has 42 bases, read in frame from the first base. Study-wide conclusions, independent of this receptor: Sequencing and analysis were restricted to the TCR beta chain. Persistent Graves' disease patients showed lower TCR Shannon entropy and fewer highly expanded clones than newly diagnosed patients, suggesting clonal expansion. Preferential use of TRBV28, TRBJ1-2 and TRBJ2-5 was observed in persistent disease, whereas TRBV20-1 and TRBJ2-1 were favored in newly diagnosed disease. As a limitation, the authors acknowledged that the small sample size may reduce accuracy. Because the primary lesion, thyroid tissue, could not be accessed, the study looked at peripheral blood alone. Persistent patients shared more public clonotypes among themselves (more than 2,500) than newly diagnosed patients did (about 970).

The sample holds many counts of this clonotype. Its target antigen remains unknown. Within one base of it there is no much larger clone, and no base qualities were kept. Per the publication, the time point label means: newly diagnosed GD, antithyroid drugs for less than 3 months. RNA was extracted from PBMCs in TRIzol for both TCR sequencing and RNA sequencing. Graves' disease was diagnosed according to American Thyroid Association guidelines. Patients for the study were recruited at an endocrinology department in Xi'an, China. From each patient, about 9 milliliters of peripheral blood was collected into an EDTA anticoagulant tube. Ficoll Paque Plus density gradient separation was used to isolate PBMCs, and no additional T cell sorting was done. An Agilent 2100 Bioanalyzer and agarose gel were used to assess RNA quality, and a NanoDrop 2000 was used to measure RNA concentration. Library generation was performed with multiplex PCR. Instrument on record: Illumina HiSeq 4000. TCR beta libraries were built with iRepertoire HTBI primers and Arm-PCR amplification of CDR3 regions. Before sequencing, the PCR products went through gel purification. Turning to the authors' computational methods: Gene usage analysis of CDR3 amino acid clonotypes relied on the roughly 60 TRBV and 14 TRBJ segments identified across samples. Filtered high-quality paired reads were merged into contigs using COPE and FqMerger. BLAST was used to align contigs to IMGT TRBV, TRBD and TRBJ reference genes, and CDR3 was defined according to IMGT. Any clonotype with a frequency above 0.1% was counted as a highly expanded clone. Shannon entropy served as the measure of repertoire diversity, while the Gini coefficient captured V-J evenness. A clonotype found in more than one individual was treated as public. TCRdb trimmed public reads at Q25 via fastp, called clones via MiXCR and kept in-frame beta chains. Identical CDR3 protein sequences are pooled into one entry, listed with their most common genes and DNA. The V and J calls were determined by TCRdb, not by the authors. The sample table shows about 620,000 distinct CDR3 sequences, and around 15% are seen once. Jointly, the top ten make up around 18% of the sample.

Another study also made use of these data, one on T cells in Graves' hyperthyroidism and ophthalmopathy. As the second publication notes: A patient counted as having stable Graves' hyperthyroidism if no progression to ophthalmopathy occurred over 18 months of follow-up. The hyperthyroidism patients were between 18 and 65 years old and newly diagnosed, with a disease duration of less than 2 months. Any patient with an uncontrolled infection, another autoimmune disease, pregnancy or lactation was excluded. Diagnoses were based on clinical symptoms, serum thyroxine and TRAb, thyroid ultrasound and orbital computed tomography. A first-round RT-PCR of the TCR CDR3 used the HTBI primer set with the Qiagen OneStep RT-PCR kit. Blood samples also contained most of the expanded thyroid clonotypes (frequency above 0.001), which suggests that blood repertoires may reflect thyroid immune responses. Ophthalmopathy was separated from stable hyperthyroidism by a 13 V-J signature model, with approximately 86% sensitivity and 81% to 82% specificity obtained in cross-validation and 80%/75% obtained in testing. In validation, the model predicted progression to ophthalmopathy a median of about 5.9 months before onset, with roughly 68% sensitivity and 72.22% specificity. To identify TCR V-J signatures that set the groups apart, the researchers used a discovery cohort of 100 or so patients, made up of some 41 with Graves' ophthalmopathy and 55 to 65 with stable Graves' hyperthyroidism. An independent validation cohort of around 19 hyperthyroidism patients and approximately 16 patients who later progressed to ophthalmopathy tested prospective prediction of ophthalmopathy. The roughly 100 discovery patients were divided at random into training and test sets in a 7:3 ratio. In addition, the study compared T-cell repertoires in thyroid tissue and in blood from a handful of Graves' hyperthyroidism patients. Once sampling was done, hyperthyroidism patients were given methimazole at a starting dose of 30 mg daily, whereas ophthalmopathy patients were given high-dose intravenous methylprednisolone. Libraries were constructed in a second round of multiplex PCR, after which size selection and purification were carried out. The libraries were sequenced on an Illumina HiSeq2000 using paired-end 100 bp reads. SOAPnuke was used to process the raw data, throwing out any read that contained adapters or uncalled bases, had a mean Phred below 15, or lacked an exact constant-primer or identifier match. COPE v1.2.5 was used to merge the high-quality paired reads, and each unique nucleotide sequence was defined as a clonotype. MiTCR v1.1 was used to align the clonotypes against IMGT TRBV, TRBD and TRBJ reference segments. The analysis was restricted to V-J combinations with a frequency above 0.0001, which together covered about 99% of the repertoires. The TCS score was defined as F50 (clonal expansion) divided by E x V (chaos), with BLOSUM62-based TCRdist calculated between CDR3 peptides within each V-J. Welch's t-statistics and random forest reduced 514 V-J features to around 14, which were used in a naive Bayes classifier (R e1071). Sample size was not statistically predetermined, and blinding of investigators to group allocation was not performed. The paper reports TCR Vbeta CDR3 sequencing of 130 to 150 peripheral blood samples: under 45 ophthalmopathy, roughly 80 hyperthyroidism and around 17 progressor patients.

The specimen comprised peripheral blood mononuclear cells (PBMCs), sampled at new diagnosis, from a patient treated with antithyroid drugs. This clonotype originated in a woman between 25 and 40 years old with Graves disease. Donor details come from another sample of the same person, matched by shared clones. The sequence is built from TRBV24-1 and TRBJ1-1; TRBD1 is perhaps the D gene, given 6 matching bases. CDR3 reads: CATSGPTGNAEAFF. DNA sequence: TGTGCCACCAGTGGGCCGACAGGAAACGCTGAAGCTTTCTTT.